This entry lists 26 T cell receptor beta chains sequenced from one sample in a study of blood T cell repertoires in COVID-19. Method: immunoSEQ multiplex PCR; TCRdb's copy keeps in-frame clones and lacks some. This sample carries hundreds of thousands of clones, around 87% of them seen once, and the ten largest clones take less than 2.5%. The sequencing sample was made of peripheral blood. The receptors derive from a woman aged 30 to 39 who had recovered from COVID-19.

This rearrangement joins TRBV5-1 to TRBJ2-5, with 9 bases matching TRBD1. V gave up 0 bases and J gave up 2 bases; unmatched junction bases: 5. The CDR3 extends over 16 amino acids. Germline CDR1 reads SGHRS; CDR2 reads YFSETQ. The chain's CDR3 is CASSLGGTGTQETQYF. The CDR3 DNA is TGCGCCAGCAGCTTGGGTGGGACAGGGACACAAGAGACCCAGTACTTC.

The rearrangement joins TRBV19 to TRBJ1-6, with 7 bases fitting TRBD1. V shed 4 bases and J 4 bases; nucleotides not matched to a gene: 4. The CDR3 sequence is 15 residues long. CDR1 is LNHDA and CDR2 is SQIVND in the germline V gene (reference sequence). The CDR3 spells CASSSLTGYNSPLHF. CDR3 nucleotide sequence: TGTGCCAGTAGTAGCTTGACAGGGTATAATTCACCCCTCCACTTT.

This clone has a handful of counts. V usage is TRBV10-3 and J usage is TRBJ2-2; D is unresolved. V was cut by 2 bases and J by 6 bases, with 7 bases left in between. This CDR3 is built from 13 residues. Germline CDR1 reads ENHRY; CDR2 reads SYGVKD. The CDR3 DNA is TGTGCCATCAGTGAGGGAGAGCCCGGGGAGCTGTTTTTT. As protein: CAISEGEPGELFF.

This clone was seen once. This sequence joins TRBV3-1 (or the pseudogene TRBV3-2) and TRBJ1-1; 7 bases map to TRBD1. Germline V lookup: CDR1 LGHDT, CDR2 YNNKEL (reference sequence). Germline trimming cut 0 bases from V and 11 bases from J; bases unmatched to any gene: 9. This CDR3 has 14 residues. The CDR3 protein is CASSQDTGARGAFF. In nucleotides, the CDR3 is TGTGCCAGCAGCCAAGACACAGGGGCCAGAGGGGCTTTCTTT.

This clone was recorded once. J is TRBJ1-4 and V is TRBV5-6; D unresolved. Looked up from germline, CDR1 is SGHDT and CDR2 is YYEEEE. This CDR3 has 14 amino acids. Between the trimmed V and J ends, which lost 1 base and 8 bases, there was a span of 12 bases. The CDR3 protein is CASSLNGVGEKLFF. The CDR3 DNA is TGTGCCAGCAGCTTGAACGGGGTAGGGGAAAAACTGTTTTTT.

This clone was found once. The chain combines TRBV4-1 with TRBJ2-3, with D possibly being TRBD2 (7 bases). Per the germline V gene, CDR1 is MGHRA and CDR2 is YSYEKL. The CDR3 runs 17 residues. Trimming shortened V by 1 base and J by 1 base, and 15 bases separated the two germline ends. The CDR3 here is CASSQAPGGAGTDTQYF. CDR3 nucleotide sequence: TGCGCCAGCAGCCAAGCCCCGGGGGGCGCAGGCACAGATACGCAGTATTTT.

V and J are TRBV10-1 and TRBJ2-3, with 8 nucleotides matching TRBD2. Trimming at V came to 2 bases and at J to 3 bases, leaving 4 bases not matched to a gene. The CDR3 contains 15 residues. Germline lookup yields CDR1 WNHNN and CDR2 SYGVQD (reference sequence). The CDR3 nucleotides read TGCGCCAGCAGTGAGGTCGGCGGGAGGACAGATACGCAGTATTTT. Its protein is CASSEVGGRTDTQYF.

The chain couples TRBV2 to TRBJ1-5; D is ambiguous. The CDR3 loop spans 13 amino acids. Per germline, CDR1 SNHLY and CDR2 FYNNEI. Trimming removed 5 bases from V and 7 bases from J, with 12 bases in between. The CDR3 is CASSTQLFQPQHF. The CDR3 region has the DNA TGTGCCAGCAGTACTCAATTATTCCAGCCCCAGCATTTT.

The CDR3 nucleotides are TGTGCCAGCTCACCCGGGACTAGCGGGAGGTCCTCCTACGAGCAGTACTTC. Protein product: CASSPGTSGRSSYEQYF. The chain carries TRBV18 and TRBJ2-7; 15 nucleotides match TRBD2. Germline V gives CDR1 KGHSH, CDR2 LQKENI. With 3 bases clipped from V and 0 bases from J, the junction kept 3 bases outside the gene matches. CDR3 length: 17 residues.

The chain is built from TRBV5-4 and TRBJ2-2, with unresolved D. V dropped 0 bases and J dropped 6 bases, with 6 bases sitting between them. CDR3 size: 13 residues. CDR1 and CDR2 from the germline V gene are SGHNT and YYREEE (reference sequence). The chain's CDR3 is CASSLAFSGELFF. CDR3 bases: TGTGCCAGCAGCTTGGCGTTCTCCGGGGAGCTGTTTTTT. The variable domain in full, with the rest retrieved from reference TRBV5-4 and TRBJ2-2, is ETGVTQSPTHLIKTRGQQVTLRCSSQSGHNTVSWYQQALGQGPQFIFQYYREEENGRGNFPPRFSGLQFPNYSSELNVNALELDDSALYLCASSLAFSGELFFGEGSRLTVL.

The rearrangement uses TRBV4-1 and TRBJ1-5, with 8 bases aligning to TRBD1. The germline V gene has CDR1 MGHRA and CDR2 YSYEKL. J lost 11 bases, V lost 3 bases, and 15 bases had no gene match. The CDR3 has 16 amino acids. In DNA form, the CDR3 reads TGCGCCAGCAGCCATAAGTCCCGGGACAGGTTTCTGGCCCAGCATTTT. Protein: CASSHKSRDRFLAQHF.

The V and J genes are TRBV2 and TRBJ1-5; D is undetermined. The CDR3 is 15 amino acids. Trimming removed 4 bases from V and 2 bases from J, with 12 bases in between. The germline V gene has CDR1 SNHLY and CDR2 FYNNEI. The CDR3, as DNA: TGTGCCAGCAGTGGAGGTGATCTTGGCAATCAGCCCCAGCATTTT. Protein sequence: CASSGGDLGNQPQHF.

The rearrangement uses TRBV21-1 and TRBJ1-2; TRBD1, the table's D call, lacks a check against the DNA. TRBV21-1 is given as a pseudogene. The CDR3 contains 13 residues. The CDR3 spells CASMTGHNYGYTF. In DNA, the CDR3 is TGTGCCAGCATGACGGGACATAACTATGGCTACACCTTC.

V usage is TRBV6-6 and J usage is TRBJ2-1; the match to TRBD1 covers 12 bases. V shed 8 bases and J 7 bases; nucleotides not matched to a gene: 3. This CDR3 spans 13 amino acids. Per the germline V gene, CDR1 is MNHNY and CDR2 is SVGAGI (reference sequence). The CDR3 loop is CASGDRGLNEQFF. CDR3 DNA sequence: TGTGCCAGCGGGGACAGGGGGCTGAATGAGCAGTTCTTC.

V gene TRBV11-2 combines with J gene TRBJ2-5; tentative D call: TRBD1 (6 bases). Germline V gives CDR1 SGHAT, CDR2 FQNNGV. This CDR3 has 16 residues. V was pared by 6 bases and J by 4 bases, with 21 bases between. The DNA for the CDR3 is TGTGCCAGCAGTCGAAGCCGGGACATATTGTCAGAGACCCAGTACTTC. Its translation: CASSRSRDILSETQYF.

In its sample, this clone was seen once. V is TRBV7-9 and J is TRBJ2-5, with 11 bases lining up with TRBD2. This CDR3 is built from 18 residues. Germline V lookup: CDR1 SEHNR, CDR2 FQNEAQ (reference sequence). The V gene end was trimmed by 1 base and the J gene end by 3 bases; junction bases not matched to a gene: 10. The CDR3 protein is CASSLGTSGHPPKETQYF. The CDR3 coding sequence is TGTGCCAGCAGCTTAGGGACTAGCGGGCATCCGCCTAAAGAGACCCAGTACTTC.

This clone was seen a handful of times. For the CDR3, the DNA is TGCGCCAGCAGCCTTACTGGGACAGGGTCCTACGAGCAGTACTTC. This codes for CASSLTGTGSYEQYF. The chain combines TRBV5-1 with TRBJ2-7; 9 bases align to TRBD1. The CDR3 is made up of 15 amino acids. V was clipped by 4 bases and J by 1 base; unmatched bases: 6. Germline V gene sequence: CDR1 SGHRS, CDR2 YFSETQ.

This clone was seen a single time. The gene calls are TRBV2 and TRBJ1-1; D perhaps matches TRBD1 (5 bases). This CDR3 comprises 15 residues. In germline, CDR1 is SNHLY, CDR2 FYNNEI. Trimming removed 5 bases at V and 5 bases at J, with 18 bases between. CDR3 sequence reads: CASSPPLGGGTEAFF. The CDR3 DNA reads TGTGCCAGCAGTCCCCCGCTGGGGGGAGGGACTGAAGCTTTCTTT.

The V and J genes are TRBV30 and TRBJ2-1; 9 positions match TRBD1. V was pared by 0 bases and J by 6 bases, with 6 bases of the junction left unmatched. The CDR3 extends over 15 amino acids. The germline CDR1 and CDR2 sequences are GTSNPN and SVGIG (reference sequence). CDR3 nucleotides: TGTGCCTGGAGTGTAGAGGACAGGGGCTTCAATGAGCAGTTCTTC. It translates to CAWSVEDRGFNEQFF.

The gene calls are TRBV6-5 and TRBJ2-1; 10 bases are a match to TRBD2. Germline V lookup: CDR1 MNHEY, CDR2 SVGAGI. The CDR3 has 16 residues. V lost 2 bases and J lost 5; bases outside the gene matches: 6. The DNA for the CDR3 is TGTGCCAGCAGTTACGGAGCGGGAGGGCCTAACAATGAGCAGTTCTTC. Translated, it gives CASSYGAGGPNNEQFF.

This clone was counted between two and nine times. V gene TRBV10-3 combines with J gene TRBJ2-5; 15 nucleotides line up with TRBD2. V lost 2 bases and J lost 1; bases outside the gene matches: 5. Germline V gene sequence: CDR1 ENHRY, CDR2 SYGVKD. The CDR3 totals 18 residues. CDR3 protein: CAISELGTSGGSQETQYF. CDR3 nucleotides: TGTGCCATCAGTGAGCTCGGGACTAGCGGGGGGTCCCAAGAGACCCAGTACTTC.

The V call is TRBV2, the J call TRBJ2-7, with D perhaps matching TRBD1 (6 bases). This CDR3 is 8 amino acids long. Germline values: CDR1 SNHLY, CDR2 FYNNEI. Written as DNA, the CDR3 is TGTGAAGAGGACAGCCAGTACTTC. Amino acid sequence: CEEDSQYF. The variable domain in full, completed from reference TRBV2 and TRBJ2-7, reads EPEVTQTPSHQVTQMGQEVILRCVPISNHLYFYWYRQILGQKVEFLVSFYNNEISEKSEIFDDQFSVERPDGSNFTLKIRSTKLEDSAMYFCEEDSQYFGPGTRLTVT.

V is TRBV5-4 and J is TRBJ1-2, with D possibly TRBD1 on 6 matching bases. Between the trimmed V and J ends, which lost 5 bases and 7 bases, there was a span of 18 bases. Germline V gene lookup returns CDR1 SGHNT and CDR2 YYREEE (reference sequence). The CDR3 covers 14 residues. Here the CDR3 reads CASRGGGVYGGYTF. The DNA of the CDR3 is TGTGCCAGCAGGGGAGGGGGAGTTTATGGTGGCTACACCTTC.

The rearrangement uses TRBV21-1 and TRBJ2-2; TRBD1 was called by the table and not checked on the DNA. TRBV21-1 is a known pseudogene. This CDR3 region has 18 residues. This chain's CDR3 is CASRLLWAQGKNTGELFF. CDR3 bases: TGTGCCAGCCGGCTCCTATGGGCACAGGGAAAGAACACCGGGGAGCTGTTTTTT.

The J gene is TRBJ2-2, the V gene TRBV7-9, with a tentative D call TRBD1 (6 bases). Trimming stripped 2 bases from V and 2 bases from J, with 9 bases between. CDR3 length: 15 amino acids. Germline values: CDR1 SEHNR, CDR2 FQNEAQ (reference sequence). The CDR3 DNA follows: TGTGCCAGCAGCTTATTACAGGGTAACACCGGGGAGCTGTTTTTT. It encodes CASSLLQGNTGELFF. Together with reference TRBV7-9 and TRBJ2-2, the CDR3 gives the full variable domain: DTGVSQNPRHKITKRGQNVTFRCDPISEHNRLYWYRQTLGQGPEFLTYFQNEAQLEKSRLLSDRFSAERPKGSFSTLEIQRTEQGDSAMYLCASSLLQGNTGELFFGEGSRLTVL.

This clone was seen once. The V call is TRBV9, the J call TRBJ2-2, with a possible D match to TRBD1 (5 bases). V gave up 0 bases and J gave up 1 base, with 7 bases separating them. There are 15 residues in the CDR3. Germline-derived CDR1 and CDR2 are SGDLS and YYNGEE. The CDR3 protein is CASSVGGMNTGELFF. Here the CDR3 DNA reads TGTGCCAGCAGCGTAGGGGGCATGAACACCGGGGAGCTGTTTTTT.